Below are 30 T cell receptor beta chains sequenced from a single sample in a study of blood T cell repertoires in COVID-19. TCRdb's copy holds only in-frame clones and misses some; the assay was immunoSEQ multiplex PCR. The table shows fewer than 250,000 clones, with 85% to 90% occurring only once. Sequences were obtained from PBMCs or T cells enriched from blood (not recorded which). Receptor source: a man aged 45-65 years who had been exposed to COVID-19.

This chain uses TRBV11-2 with TRBJ1-1, with D possibly matching TRBD1 (6 bases). The germline gives CDR1 SGHAT, CDR2 FQNNGV. Deletions cut 5 bases from V and 4 bases from J, with 20 bases between. The CDR3 extends over 16 amino acids. The CDR3, as DNA: TGTGCCAGCAGCCCCGCTACAGGGATGGAGGCCACTGAAGCTTTCTTT. It codes for CASSPATGMEATEAFF. Variable domain in full (rest from reference TRBV11-2 and TRBJ1-1): EAGVAQSPRYKIIEKRQSVAFWCNPISGHATLYWYQQILGQGPKLLIQFQNNGVVDDSQLPKDRFSAERLKGVDSTLKIQPAKLEDSAVYLCASSPATGMEATEAFFGQGTRLTVV.

V usage is TRBV7-9 and J usage is TRBJ1-3; D call uncertain. From germline, CDR1 is SEHNR and CDR2 FQNEAQ (reference sequence). The V and J ends lost 5 bases and 0 bases respectively, with 23 bases between them. The CDR3 spans 19 residues. CDR3 DNA sequence: TGTGCCAGCAGCGACCCAACTGGACTTACCCTTCGCTCTGGAAACACCATATATTTT. The encoded protein is CASSDPTGLTLRSGNTIYF.

V gene TRBV5-1 combines with J gene TRBJ1-1; 7 nucleotides agree with TRBD1. V shed 3 bases, J shed 0 bases, and the junction held 2 bases outside the gene matches. The CDR3 is 14 residues long. CDR1 SGHRS and CDR2 YFSETQ come from the germline V gene. CDR3 sequence: CASSWDSMNTEAFF. The CDR3 coding sequence is TGCGCCAGCAGCTGGGACAGCATGAACACTGAAGCTTTCTTT.

The chain links TRBV5-4 to TRBJ2-3; a possible D gene is TRBD2 (6 bases). The ends were cut back, 2 bases at V and 1 base at J, with 8 bases in the middle. The CDR3 has 14 residues. Per germline, CDR1 SGHNT and CDR2 YYREEE (reference sequence). The CDR3: CASSFWGGTDTQYF. The CDR3 nucleotides read TGTGCCAGCAGCTTTTGGGGGGGCACAGATACGCAGTATTTT.

This chain uses TRBV3-1 (or the pseudogene TRBV3-2) with TRBJ1-3, with a possible D match to TRBD1 (6 bases). V was shortened by 4 bases and J by 0 bases, with 16 bases between the two germline ends. CDR1 is LGHDT and CDR2 is YNNKEL in the germline V gene (reference sequence). The CDR3 contains 17 residues. Written as DNA, the CDR3 is TGTGCCAGCAGCCTAAAAGCGTACAGGGTCTCTGGAAACACCATATATTTT. This translates into CASSLKAYRVSGNTIYF.

J is TRBJ2-1 and V is TRBV5-1; 9 nucleotides align to TRBD1. With 6 bases clipped from V and 7 bases from J, the junction kept 8 bases outside the gene matches. This CDR3 comprises 14 residues. Germline V gives CDR1 SGHRS, CDR2 YFSETQ. The CDR3 spells CASIRDRAVNEQFF. The CDR3 DNA reads as TGCGCCAGCATCCGGGACAGGGCCGTGAATGAGCAGTTCTTC.

To note about this clone: Germline and junction disagree at one end, which may indicate a read error. The V call is TRBV28, the J call TRBJ1-2; no reliable D call. The CDR3 is 13 residues long. The germline CDR1 and CDR2 sequences are MDHEN and SYDVKM. The CDR3 protein is CASRSGSNYDYTF. CDR3 DNA: TGTGCCAGCAGGTCTGGATCGAACTATGACTACACCTTC.

This clone was seen once. The J gene is TRBJ1-1, the V gene TRBV2; D remains ambiguous. V was shortened by 6 bases and J by 1 base, with 9 bases between the two germline ends. CDR1 and CDR2 from the germline V gene are SNHLY and FYNNEI. The length of the CDR3 is 13 residues. CDR3 amino acids: CASSTEANTEAFF. The CDR3 DNA sequence: TGTGCCAGCAGCACCGAGGCGAACACTGAAGCTTTCTTT.

The chain combines TRBV19 with TRBJ2-7, with a weak D call TRBD1 (5 bases). The CDR3 extends over 14 amino acids. Deletions cut 4 bases from V and 4 bases from J, with 14 bases between. Germline V gene sequence: CDR1 LNHDA, CDR2 SQIVND (reference sequence). CDR3 bases: TGTGCCAGTAGTACACAGTGGGGCCTATACGAGCAGTACTTC. Protein product: CASSTQWGLYEQYF. Full variable domain (outside the CDR3, taken from reference TRBV19 and TRBJ2-7): DGGITQSPKYLFRKEGQNVTLSCEQNLNHDAMYWYRQDPGQGLRLIYYSQIVNDFQKGDIAEGYSVSREKKESFPLTVTSAQKNPTAFYLCASSTQWGLYEQYFGPGTRLTVT.

Concerning this clone: The sample carries other DNA sequences with the same CDR3. This chain links TRBV28 with TRBJ1-4; weak D call: TRBD1 (6 bases). This CDR3 has 15 residues. The germline gives CDR1 MDHEN, CDR2 SYDVKM. The ends were cut back, 2 bases at V and 0 bases at J, with 7 bases in the middle. The DNA of the CDR3 is TGTGCCAGCAGTTTAGAGGGGGCAACTAATGAAAAACTGTTTTTT. The encoded protein is CASSLEGATNEKLFF.

In its sample, this clone was seen once. This sequence joins TRBV14 and TRBJ2-1, with 11 bases fitting TRBD2. V lost 3 bases, J lost 8 bases, and 12 bases stayed unmatched. Germline V gene data show CDR1 as SGHDN and CDR2 as FVKESK. CDR3 length: 17 amino acids. Here the CDR3 reads CASSHPLTSGSGDEQFF. CDR3 nucleotides: TGTGCCAGCAGCCATCCCCTAACTAGCGGGAGTGGAGATGAGCAGTTCTTC.

The rearrangement joins TRBV6-5 to TRBJ2-3, with D possibly matching TRBD1 (6 bases). Germline V gene sequence: CDR1 MNHEY, CDR2 SVGAGI. V lost 6 bases and J lost 6, with 16 bases in between. The CDR3 length is 14 residues. CDR3 region: CASSYAVRGDTQYF. The CDR3 nucleotides read TGTGCCAGCAGCTACGCCGTCAGGGGCGATACGCAGTATTTT.

The chain links TRBV24-1 to TRBJ2-1, with TRBD2 as a possible D gene (5 bases). Trimming took off 4 bases at V and 3 bases at J, with 15 bases between the two ends. The CDR3 is 16 residues long. CDR1 and CDR2 (germline): KGHDR, SFDVKD. The CDR3 DNA follows: TGTGCCACCAGTGACTCTCATAGCCGGGACTACAATGAGCAGTTCTTC. Translating gives CATSDSHSRDYNEQFF.

This rearrangement joins TRBV7-9 to TRBJ1-3; D not resolved. Per the germline V gene, CDR1 is SEHNR and CDR2 is FQNEAQ (reference sequence). Trimming took off 1 base at V and 0 bases at J, with 4 bases between the two ends. This CDR3 spans 14 amino acids. The CDR3 DNA follows: TGTGCCAGCAGCTTAGGTAGCTCTGGAAACACCATATATTTT. This codes for CASSLGSSGNTIYF.

The count of this clone is one. Other DNA sequences within the sample encode an identical CDR3. This chain uses TRBV9 with TRBJ2-3, with D possibly matching TRBD2 (5 bases). CDR1 SGDLS and CDR2 YYNGEE come from the germline V gene. V was trimmed by 0 bases and J by 0 bases, leaving 5 bases between them. This CDR3 spans 14 amino acids. DNA of the CDR3: TGTGCCAGCAGCGTAGCGGGAAGCACAGATACGCAGTATTTT. Its protein product is CASSVAGSTDTQYF.

V gene TRBV2 combines with J gene TRBJ2-1, with TRBD2 as a possible D gene (5 bases). Trimming pared 3 bases from V and 0 bases from J, leaving 6 bases between. Germline CDR1 reads SNHLY; CDR2 reads FYNNEI. The CDR3 loop spans 14 amino acids. The CDR3 coding sequence is TGTGCCAGCAGTGATCGGGGCTCCTACAATGAGCAGTTCTTC. It codes for CASSDRGSYNEQFF.

The J gene is TRBJ1-2, the V gene TRBV3-1 (or the pseudogene TRBV3-2); D is ambiguous. V lost 5 bases, J lost 3 bases, and 7 bases lay in between. Germline V gene lookup returns CDR1 LGHDT and CDR2 YNNKEL (reference sequence). The CDR3 sequence is 12 residues long. CDR3 sequence reads: CASSGSYYGYTF. The CDR3 DNA sequence: TGTGCCAGCAGCGGGAGTTACTATGGCTACACCTTC.

The CDR3, as DNA: TGTGCCAGCAGCGTAGATGTAGTGAACACTGAAGCTTTCTTT. Protein: CASSVDVVNTEAFF. This sequence joins TRBV9 and TRBJ1-1; D gene ambiguous. Germline CDR1 and CDR2: SGDLS and YYNGEE. Trimming took off 0 bases at V and 0 bases at J, with 6 bases between the two ends. This CDR3 has 14 amino acids.

The chain links TRBV2 to TRBJ2-2; 7 nucleotides match TRBD2. This CDR3 spans 18 amino acids. The V and J ends lost 1 base and 6 bases, in that order; junction bases with no gene match: 14. Germline loops: CDR1 SNHLY, CDR2 FYNNEI. This CDR3 reads CASSEEASGRLLPGELFF. The CDR3 DNA reads TGTGCCAGCAGTGAAGAGGCTAGCGGACGCCTCCTTCCCGGGGAGCTGTTTTTT.

The V and J genes are TRBV9 and TRBJ2-1, with TRBD2 matching 9 bases. CDR3 length: 15 amino acids. Losses at the gene ends were 0 bases for V and 5 bases for J; bases not matched to a gene: 3. CDR1 is SGDLS, CDR2 YYNGEE, per germline. CDR3 DNA: TGTGCCAGCAGCGTAGCTAGCGGGACTCACAATGAGCAGTTCTTC. As protein: CASSVASGTHNEQFF. The whole variable domain, remainder taken from reference TRBV9 and TRBJ2-1, is DSGVTQTPKHLITATGQRVTLRCSPRSGDLSVYWYQQSLDQGLQFLIQYYNGEERAKGNILERFSAQQFPDLHSELNLSSLELGDSALYFCASSVASGTHNEQFFGPGTRLTVL.

The chain links TRBV28 to TRBJ1-1; tentatively, D is TRBD1 (6 bases). The CDR3 runs to 17 residues. Per germline, CDR1 MDHEN and CDR2 SYDVKM. The V end lost 5 bases, the J end lost 0 bases, and 19 bases lay between the germline ends. The CDR3 DNA reads as TGTGCCAGCAGTCCCTTTGGAAAACAGGGCTTGAACACTGAAGCTTTCTTT. Amino acid sequence: CASSPFGKQGLNTEAFF.

The chain has TRBV29-1 and TRBJ1-1; a weak D match, TRBD1 (5 bases). V lost 4 bases and J 3 bases, leaving 15 bases between the germline ends. CDR3 length: 14 residues. Germline V gives CDR1 SQVTM, CDR2 ANQGSEA. In DNA, the CDR3 is TGCAGCGTTGGAGGACACCCCCTCGACACTGAAGCTTTCTTT. This encodes CSVGGHPLDTEAFF.

This chain joins TRBV19 and TRBJ1-4, with 9 bases matching TRBD1. Germline values: CDR1 LNHDA, CDR2 SQIVND (reference sequence). The CDR3 has 13 residues. Germline trimming cut 9 bases from V and 7 bases from J; bases unmatched to any gene: 6. In DNA, the CDR3 is TGTGCCAGCTCCGGGACAGGGCGTGAAAAACTGTTTTTT. Translating it yields CASSGTGREKLFF.

This rearrangement joins TRBV9 to TRBJ1-4, with 7 nucleotides matching TRBD1. V lost 3 bases, J lost 14 bases, and 7 bases stayed unmatched. Germline V gene sequence: CDR1 SGDLS, CDR2 YYNGEE. This CDR3 comprises 12 residues. In DNA form, the CDR3 reads TGTGCCAGCAGCGCATCAGACAGGGCCCTGTTTTTT. It codes for CASSASDRALFF.

The V and J genes are TRBV19 and TRBJ1-2; 8 bases fit TRBD1. Germline V gene lookup returns CDR1 LNHDA and CDR2 SQIVND (reference sequence). The V and J ends lost 5 bases and 7 bases, in that order; junction bases with no gene match: 3. The CDR3 has 12 amino acids. The CDR3: CASSDRGAGYTF. The CDR3, as DNA: TGTGCCAGTAGTGACAGGGGAGCTGGCTACACCTTC.

J is TRBJ2-7 and V is TRBV28; weak D call: TRBD2 (8 bases). Germline assignment: CDR1 MDHEN and CDR2 SYDVKM. The CDR3 is 14 residues long. With 6 bases removed from V and 6 bases from J, the gap between germline ends came to 18 bases. For the CDR3, the DNA is TGTGCCAGCAGAGAGCGGGGGACAGCGCGCGAGCAGTACGTC. Amino acids: CASRERGTAREQYV.

The rearrangement uses TRBV6-6 and TRBJ1-4; D is undetermined. The V end was cut by 4 bases, the J end by 8 bases, with 14 bases between. This CDR3 spans 14 amino acids. CDR1 and CDR2 from the germline V gene are MNHNY and SVGAGI (reference sequence). DNA of the CDR3: TGTGCCAGCAGTTTCGGGTCTTCCCGGGAAAAACTGTTTTTT. Translated, it gives CASSFGSSREKLFF.

CDR3 bases: TGTGCCAGTAGTATAGGTCTTCGGGGTGCCTACAATGAGCAGTTCTTC. This translates into CASSIGLRGAYNEQFF. The J gene is TRBJ2-1, the V gene TRBV19, with D possibly matching TRBD2 (5 bases). From germline, CDR1 is LNHDA and CDR2 SQIVND (reference sequence). Trimming cost V 1 base and J 2 bases, with 12 bases left between them. This CDR3 contains 16 residues.

The rearrangement joins TRBV13 to TRBJ1-5, with D perhaps matching TRBD1 (5 bases). V lost 5 bases and J lost 6, with 11 bases in between. Germline values: CDR1 PRHDT, CDR2 FYEKMQ (reference sequence). This CDR3 spans 13 amino acids. Here the CDR3 reads CASSRWGTQPQHF. The CDR3 DNA reads as TGTGCCAGCAGCCGCTGGGGCACTCAGCCCCAGCATTTT. Filled out from reference TRBV13 and TRBJ1-5, the complete variable domain reads AAGVIQSPRHLIKEKRETATLKCYPIPRHDTVYWYQQGPGQDPQFLISFYEKMQSDKGSIPDRFSAQQFSDYHSELNMSSLELGDSALYFCASSRWGTQPQHFGDGTRLSIL.

The chain employs TRBV5-1 and TRBJ2-3; D perhaps matches TRBD2 (5 bases). This CDR3 is 15 amino acids long. Trimming pared 4 bases from V and 4 bases from J, leaving 16 bases between. CDR1 SGHRS and CDR2 YFSETQ come from the germline V gene. CDR3 protein: CASSSGDTLADTQYF. The CDR3 nucleotides are TGCGCCAGCAGCAGCGGAGACACCCTGGCAGATACGCAGTATTTT.